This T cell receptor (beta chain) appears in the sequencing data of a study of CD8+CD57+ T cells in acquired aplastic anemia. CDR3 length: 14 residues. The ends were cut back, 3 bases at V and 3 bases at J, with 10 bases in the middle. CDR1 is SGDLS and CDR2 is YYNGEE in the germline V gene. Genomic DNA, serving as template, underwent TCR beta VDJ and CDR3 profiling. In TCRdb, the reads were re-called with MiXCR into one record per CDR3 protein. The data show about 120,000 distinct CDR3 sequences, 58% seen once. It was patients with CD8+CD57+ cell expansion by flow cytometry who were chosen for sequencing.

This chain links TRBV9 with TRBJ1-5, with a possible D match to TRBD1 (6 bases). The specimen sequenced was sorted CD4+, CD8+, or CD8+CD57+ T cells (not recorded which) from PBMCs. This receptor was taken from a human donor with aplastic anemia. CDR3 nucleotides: TGTGCCAGCAGCGGAGGACAGCCCAATCAGCCCCAGCATTTT. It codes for CASSGGQPNQPQHF. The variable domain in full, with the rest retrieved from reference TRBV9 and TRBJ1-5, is DSGVTQTPKHLITATGQRVTLRCSPRSGDLSVYWYQQSLDQGLQFLIQYYNGEERAKGNILERFSAQQFPDLHSELNLSSLELGDSALYFCASSGGQPNQPQHFGDGTRLSIL.